The present TCR beta chain was sequenced within a study of blood T cells in healthy people across ages. Study observations and caveats: Versus aged donors, long-lived donors had higher diversity and more naive CD4+ cells.

Using a J-beta primer mix together with a sample-barcoded 5' primer, a second PCR was run for roughly 7 to 11 cycles. Template switching added a 12-random-nucleotide identifier to every cDNA molecule. One entry per CDR3 protein results from TCRdb running MiXCR on the 5' RACE reads. The data contain 1.4 million to 1.5 million distinct CDR3 sequences, around 42% of them singletons. A minimum of 7 million PBMCs was isolated per sample. This clonotype was observed a few times. The antigen is undetermined. Germline CDR1 is SGHRS and CDR2 is YFSETQ. This CDR3 region has 13 residues. V was cut by 4 bases and J by 0 bases, with 7 bases left in between.

This chain connects TRBV5-1 to TRBJ1-1; D is undetermined. The source is a woman aged 18-35 years in good health. Specimen: blood. For the CDR3, the DNA is TGCGCCAGCAGCGCACAGATGAACACTGAAGCTTTCTTT. This translates into CASSAQMNTEAFF. The full variable domain, in which reference TRBV5-1 and TRBJ1-1 provide the parts outside the CDR3, is KAGVTQTPRYLIKTRGQQVTLSCSPISGHRSVSWYQQTPGQGLQFLFEYFSETQRNKGNFPGRFSGRQFSNSRSEMNVSTLELGDSALYLCASSAQMNTEAFFGQGTRLTVV.